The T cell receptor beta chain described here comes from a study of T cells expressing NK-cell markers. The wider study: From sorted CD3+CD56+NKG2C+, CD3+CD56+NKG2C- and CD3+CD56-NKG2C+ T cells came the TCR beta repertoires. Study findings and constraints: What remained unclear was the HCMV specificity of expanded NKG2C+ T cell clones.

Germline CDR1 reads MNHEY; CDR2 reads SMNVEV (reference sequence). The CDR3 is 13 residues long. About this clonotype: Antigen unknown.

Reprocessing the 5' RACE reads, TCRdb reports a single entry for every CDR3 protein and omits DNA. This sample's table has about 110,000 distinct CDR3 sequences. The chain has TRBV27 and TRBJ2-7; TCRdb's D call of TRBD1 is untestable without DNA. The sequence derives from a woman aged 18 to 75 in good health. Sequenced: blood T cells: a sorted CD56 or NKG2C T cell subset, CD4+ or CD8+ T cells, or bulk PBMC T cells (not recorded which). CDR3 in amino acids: CASRGGGLYEQYF.